These 5 T cell receptor beta chains share one sample of origin, sequenced in a study of T-cell memory formation after mild COVID-19. Each CDR3 protein is one row after TCRdb ran MiXCR on the 5' RACE reads. The sample has a few hundred thousand distinct CDR3 sequences; under 20% are singletons. What was sequenced was PBMCs or a T cell subset sorted from them (not recorded which). The receptors originated from a man between 18 and 29 years old who had mild COVID-19 (a few samples of this study predate the infection). Cell type and time point are not known.

A few counts support this clonotype. The chain joins TRBV5-1 to TRBJ2-1; D is possibly TRBD1 (5 bases). V dropped 1 base and J dropped 13 bases, with 15 bases sitting between them. The CDR3 sequence is 13 residues long. Germline V gene lookup returns CDR1 SGHRS and CDR2 YFSETQ. CDR3 residues: CASSLPGRTSQFF. CDR3 coding DNA: TGCGCCAGCAGCTTGCCAGGACGGACATCCCAGTTCTTC.

This clonotype was detected a few times. The genes are TRBV19 and TRBJ2-3, with D maybe TRBD1 (5 bases). Per germline, CDR1 LNHDA and CDR2 SQIVND (reference sequence). There are 14 residues in the CDR3. V dropped 4 bases and J dropped 1 base, with 9 bases sitting between them. CDR3 in DNA: TGTGCCAGTAGTAGACAGACGGGCACAGATACGCAGTATTTT. Its protein product is CASSRQTGTDTQYF. Based on the CDR3 plus reference TRBV19 and TRBJ2-3, the full variable domain is DGGITQSPKYLFRKEGQNVTLSCEQNLNHDAMYWYRQDPGQGLRLIYYSQIVNDFQKGDIAEGYSVSREKKESFPLTVTSAQKNPTAFYLCASSRQTGTDTQYFGPGTRLTVL.

V usage is TRBV9 and J usage is TRBJ2-7; 7 bases agree with TRBD2. Germline-derived CDR1 and CDR2 are SGDLS and YYNGEE. CDR3 length: 14 residues. Germline trimming cut 2 bases from V and 2 bases from J; bases unmatched to any gene: 4. This chain's CDR3 is CASSVEAGPYEQYF. CDR3 sequence (DNA): TGTGCCAGCAGCGTGGAAGCGGGGCCCTACGAGCAGTACTTC. Based on the CDR3 plus reference TRBV9 and TRBJ2-7, the full variable domain is DSGVTQTPKHLITATGQRVTLRCSPRSGDLSVYWYQQSLDQGLQFLIQYYNGEERAKGNILERFSAQQFPDLHSELNLSSLELGDSALYFCASSVEAGPYEQYFGPGTRLTVT.

The sample holds a few counts of this clonotype. The V gene is TRBV4-2, the J gene TRBJ2-5, with a tentative D call TRBD2 (7 bases). The V and J ends lost 1 base and 0 bases respectively, with 9 bases between them. CDR1 is LGHNA, CDR2 YNFKEQ, per germline. This CDR3 has 15 residues. As DNA, the CDR3 is TGTGCCAGCAGCCAAGGAGGGGGGGACCAAGAGACCCAGTACTTC. This codes for CASSQGGGDQETQYF.

The genes are TRBV19 and TRBJ2-1; D is unresolved. This CDR3 contains 12 residues. Germline values: CDR1 LNHDA, CDR2 SQIVND (reference sequence). With 5 bases removed from V and 4 bases from J, the gap between germline ends came to 6 bases. The CDR3 DNA reads TGTGCCAGTAGTGACGGTTACAATGAGCAGTTCTTC. Translating it yields CASSDGYNEQFF.